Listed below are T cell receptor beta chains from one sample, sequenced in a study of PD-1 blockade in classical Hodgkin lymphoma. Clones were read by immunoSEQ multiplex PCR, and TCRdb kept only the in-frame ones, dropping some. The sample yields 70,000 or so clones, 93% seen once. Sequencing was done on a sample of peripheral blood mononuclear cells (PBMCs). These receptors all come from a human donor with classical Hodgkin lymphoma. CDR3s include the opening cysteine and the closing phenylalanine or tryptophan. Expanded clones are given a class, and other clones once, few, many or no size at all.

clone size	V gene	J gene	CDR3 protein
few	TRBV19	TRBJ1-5	CASSVGRWQPQHF
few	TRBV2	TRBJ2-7	CASKVQTYEQYF
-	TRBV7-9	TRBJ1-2	CASSLQSASVGYTF
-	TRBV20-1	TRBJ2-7	CSARVRAEQYF
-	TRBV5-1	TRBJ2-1	CASSLAGRLDYNEQFF
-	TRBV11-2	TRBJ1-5	CASSLRTYQPQHF
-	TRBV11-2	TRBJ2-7	CASSLAGVYEQYF
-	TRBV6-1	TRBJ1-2	CASTPGQRYGYTF
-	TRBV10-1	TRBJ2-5	CASSDHRGPREQYF
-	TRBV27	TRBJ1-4	CASKGGLVLPNEKLFF
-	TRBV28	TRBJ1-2	CASSPPGGTGFGYTF
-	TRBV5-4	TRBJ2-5	CASSFPGEIRETQYF
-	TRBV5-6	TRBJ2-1	CASSLDYRAYNEQFF
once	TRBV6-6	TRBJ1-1	CASSGTDRALNTEAFF